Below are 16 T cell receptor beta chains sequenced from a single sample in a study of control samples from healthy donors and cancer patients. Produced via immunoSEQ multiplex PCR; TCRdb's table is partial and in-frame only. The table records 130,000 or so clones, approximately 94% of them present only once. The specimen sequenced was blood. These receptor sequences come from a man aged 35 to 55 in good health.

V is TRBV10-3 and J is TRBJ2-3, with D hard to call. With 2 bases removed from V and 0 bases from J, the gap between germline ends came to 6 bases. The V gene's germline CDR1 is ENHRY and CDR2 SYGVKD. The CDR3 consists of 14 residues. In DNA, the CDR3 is TGTGCCATCAGTGAGGACCGCAGCACAGATACGCAGTATTTT. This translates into CAISEDRSTDTQYF.

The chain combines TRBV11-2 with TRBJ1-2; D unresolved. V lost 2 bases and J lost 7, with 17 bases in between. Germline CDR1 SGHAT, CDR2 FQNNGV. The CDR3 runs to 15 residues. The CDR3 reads CASSLFPPGDLGYTF. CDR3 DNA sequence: TGTGCCAGCAGCTTATTTCCCCCGGGAGACCTTGGCTACACCTTC. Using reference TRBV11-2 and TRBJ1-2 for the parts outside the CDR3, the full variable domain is EAGVAQSPRYKIIEKRQSVAFWCNPISGHATLYWYQQILGQGPKLLIQFQNNGVVDDSQLPKDRFSAERLKGVDSTLKIQPAKLEDSAVYLCASSLFPPGDLGYTFGSGTRLTVV.

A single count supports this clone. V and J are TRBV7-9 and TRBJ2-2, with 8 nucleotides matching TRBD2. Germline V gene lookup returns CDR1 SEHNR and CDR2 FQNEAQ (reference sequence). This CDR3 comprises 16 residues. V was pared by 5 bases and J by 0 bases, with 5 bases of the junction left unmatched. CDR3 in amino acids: CASSVLLAANTGELFF. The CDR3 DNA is TGTGCCAGCAGCGTCTTACTAGCGGCGAACACCGGGGAGCTGTTTTTT.

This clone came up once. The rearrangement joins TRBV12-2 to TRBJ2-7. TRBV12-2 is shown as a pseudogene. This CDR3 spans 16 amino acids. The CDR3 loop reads CASRLGPPPGDEEQYF. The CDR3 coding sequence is TGTGCAAGTCGCTTAGGCCCCCCACCGGGCGACGAAGAGCAGTACTTC.

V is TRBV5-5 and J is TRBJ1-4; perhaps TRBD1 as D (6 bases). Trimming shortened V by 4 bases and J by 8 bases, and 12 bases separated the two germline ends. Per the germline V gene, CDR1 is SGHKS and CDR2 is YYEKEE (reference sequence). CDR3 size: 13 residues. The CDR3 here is CASSVGAEEKLFF. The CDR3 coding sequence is TGTGCCAGCAGCGTGGGGGCCGAGGAAAAACTGTTTTTT.

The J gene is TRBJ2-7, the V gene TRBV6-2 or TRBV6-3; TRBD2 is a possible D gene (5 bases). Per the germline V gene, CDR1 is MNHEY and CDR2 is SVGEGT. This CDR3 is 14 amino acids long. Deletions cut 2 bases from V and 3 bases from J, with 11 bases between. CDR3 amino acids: CASSYRRTDYEQYF. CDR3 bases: TGTGCCAGCAGTTACCGCCGGACTGACTACGAGCAGTACTTC.

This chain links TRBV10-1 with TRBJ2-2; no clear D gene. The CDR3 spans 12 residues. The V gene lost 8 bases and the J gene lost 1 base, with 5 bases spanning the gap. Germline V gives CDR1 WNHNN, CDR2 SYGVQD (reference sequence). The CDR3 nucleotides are TGCGCCAGCCAAAAGAACACCGGGGAGCTGTTTTTT. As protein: CASQKNTGELFF.

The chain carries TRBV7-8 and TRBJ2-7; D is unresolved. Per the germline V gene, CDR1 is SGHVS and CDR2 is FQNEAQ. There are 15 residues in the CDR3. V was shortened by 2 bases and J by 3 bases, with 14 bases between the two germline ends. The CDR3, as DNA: TGTGCCAGCAGCTTAATCGGACCCCCAGACTACGAGCAGTACTTC. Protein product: CASSLIGPPDYEQYF.

CDR3: CASSLERQTTNEKLFF. In DNA, the CDR3 is TGCGCCAGCAGCTTGGAACGGCAGACAACTAATGAAAAACTGTTTTTT. V gene TRBV5-1 combines with J gene TRBJ1-4, with D hard to call. Germline V gene sequence: CDR1 SGHRS, CDR2 YFSETQ. V was pared by 0 bases and J by 0 bases, with 9 bases between. The CDR3 spans 16 residues.

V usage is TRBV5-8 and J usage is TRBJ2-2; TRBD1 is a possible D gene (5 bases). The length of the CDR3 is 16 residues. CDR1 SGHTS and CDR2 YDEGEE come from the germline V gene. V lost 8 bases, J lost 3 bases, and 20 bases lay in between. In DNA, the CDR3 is TGTGCCAGTAGACCCCGTTGGGGCGCTGACACCGGGGAGCTGTTTTTT. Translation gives CASRPRWGADTGELFF.

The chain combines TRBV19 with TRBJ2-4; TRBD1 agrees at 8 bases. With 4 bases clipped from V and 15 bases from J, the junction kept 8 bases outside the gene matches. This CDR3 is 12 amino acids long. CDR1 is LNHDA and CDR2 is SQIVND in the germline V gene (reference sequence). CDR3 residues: CASSNLDRVWYF. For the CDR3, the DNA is TGTGCCAGTAGTAATCTGGACAGGGTTTGGTACTTC. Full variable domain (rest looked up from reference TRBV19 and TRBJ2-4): DGGITQSPKYLFRKEGQNVTLSCEQNLNHDAMYWYRQDPGQGLRLIYYSQIVNDFQKGDIAEGYSVSREKKESFPLTVTSAQKNPTAFYLCASSNLDRVWYFGAGTRLSVL.

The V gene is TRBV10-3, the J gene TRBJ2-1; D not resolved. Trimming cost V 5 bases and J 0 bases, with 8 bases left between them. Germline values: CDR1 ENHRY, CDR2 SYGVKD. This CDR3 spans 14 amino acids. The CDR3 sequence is CAISHRSSYNEQFF. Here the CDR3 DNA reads TGTGCCATCAGTCACCGGAGCTCCTACAATGAGCAGTTCTTC.

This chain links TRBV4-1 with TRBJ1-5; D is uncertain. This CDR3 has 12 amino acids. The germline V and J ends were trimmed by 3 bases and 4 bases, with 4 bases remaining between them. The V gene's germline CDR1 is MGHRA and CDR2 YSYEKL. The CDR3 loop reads CASSHPNQPQHF. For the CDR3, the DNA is TGCGCCAGCAGCCACCCAAATCAGCCCCAGCATTTT.

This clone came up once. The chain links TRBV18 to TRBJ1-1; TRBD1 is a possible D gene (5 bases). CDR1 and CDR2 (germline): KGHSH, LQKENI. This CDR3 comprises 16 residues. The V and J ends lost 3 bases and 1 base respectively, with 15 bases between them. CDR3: CASSPKRGPGNTEAFF. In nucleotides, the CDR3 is TGTGCCAGCTCACCTAAACGGGGCCCAGGGAACACTGAAGCTTTCTTT.

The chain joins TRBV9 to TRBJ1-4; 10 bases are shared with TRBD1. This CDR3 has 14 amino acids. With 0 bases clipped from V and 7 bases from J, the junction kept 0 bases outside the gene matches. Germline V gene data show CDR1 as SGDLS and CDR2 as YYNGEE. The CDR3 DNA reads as TGTGCCAGCAGCGTAGGACAGGGGGCTGAAAAACTGTTTTTT. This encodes CASSVGQGAEKLFF.

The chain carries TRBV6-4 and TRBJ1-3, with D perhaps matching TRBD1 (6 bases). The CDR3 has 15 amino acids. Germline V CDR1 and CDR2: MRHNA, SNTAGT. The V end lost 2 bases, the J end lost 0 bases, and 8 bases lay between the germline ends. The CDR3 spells CASSDRTDSGNTIYF. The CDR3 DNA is TGTGCCAGCAGTGACAGGACAGACTCTGGAAACACCATATATTTT.